The TCR beta chain described here comes from a study of blood T cell repertoires in COVID-19. Study-level background: Samples came from the United States, Italy and Spain, spanning acute and convalescent COVID-19. The cDNA or gDNA used as material had been derived from T cells, B-cell-depleted T cells, or PBMCs.

Germline V lookup: CDR1 KGHSH, CDR2 LQKENI. The CDR3 has 14 residues. Between the trimmed V and J ends, which lost 5 bases and 2 bases, there was a span of 12 bases. Clones were read by immunoSEQ multiplex PCR, and TCRdb kept only the in-frame ones, dropping some. The sample shows about 190,000 clones, 88% of them seen only once. This clone was counted a single time. The chain links TRBV18 to TRBJ1-1; a possible D gene is TRBD1 (5 bases). The sequencing input was peripheral blood. The clonotype comes from a human donor in a cohort sampled during active COVID-19. DNA for the CDR3: TGTGCCAGCTCATTAGGGGCCCTCAACACTGAAGCTTTCTTT. Its translation is CASSLGALNTEAFF.